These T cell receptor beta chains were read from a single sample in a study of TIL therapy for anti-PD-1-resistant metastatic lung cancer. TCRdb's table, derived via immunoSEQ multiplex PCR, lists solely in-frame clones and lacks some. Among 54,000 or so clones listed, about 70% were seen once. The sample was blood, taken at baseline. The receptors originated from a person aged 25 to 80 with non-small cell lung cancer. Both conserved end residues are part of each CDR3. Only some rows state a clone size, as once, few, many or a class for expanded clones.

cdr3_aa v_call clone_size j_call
CAWSYTGELFF TRBV30 few TRBJ2-2
CASSWVGVLTGELFF TRBV5-6 once TRBJ2-2
CASSTLAGGYGGDQYF TRBV5-1 . TRBJ2-5
CASSLDGSSGNTIYF TRBV5-1 . TRBJ1-3
CASSIPQGVYSNQPQHF TRBV19 . TRBJ1-5
CASSQEGFKTSDGTDTQYF TRBV4-2 . TRBJ2-3
CASSLVGTQETQYF TRBV13 . TRBJ2-5
CASSLDLIHTAQYF TRBV11-2 . TRBJ2-3
CASSPTSSRGDTQYF TRBV7-9 . TRBJ2-3
CASSLRPRTSGGNNEQFF TRBV7-2 . TRBJ2-1
CASSSLVGGHETQYF TRBV2 . TRBJ2-5
CASAGQGENQPQHF TRBV10-2 . TRBJ1-5
CASRKTGTGDEKLFF TRBV7-9 . TRBJ1-4
CASSPRTSGNEQFF TRBV7-3 . TRBJ2-1
CASSSPWGGPSSGNTIYF TRBV9 . TRBJ1-3
CASSLTSGVGFTETQYF TRBV11-3 . TRBJ2-5
CASSMGQEGTDTQYF TRBV5-1 . TRBJ2-3
CASSPSGLDVGGELFF TRBV6-4 few TRBJ2-2
CASSYKREDGYTF TRBV6-5 . TRBJ1-2
CASSFSGYSSYEQYF TRBV7-2 . TRBJ2-7
CASSQDRDVGVRAKNIQYF TRBV4-2 . TRBJ2-4
CASSLVRETQYF TRBV11-2 . TRBJ2-5
CASSQQARSTDTQYF TRBV4-1 . TRBJ2-3
CASSSRGGWGTEAFF TRBV11-3 . TRBJ1-1
CASSLEGLGELFF TRBV7-8 . TRBJ2-2
CAINPRDREGGTDTQYF TRBV10-3 . TRBJ2-3
CASSKEREFQETQYF TRBV21-1 . TRBJ2-5
CASSLVPGENGYTF TRBV7-9 few TRBJ1-2
CASSLATSGPSSYEQYF TRBV5-1 . TRBJ2-7
CSVRTSANTGELFF TRBV29-1 . TRBJ2-2
CASSVVRVYTEAFF TRBV9 . TRBJ1-1
CATSQANYGYTF TRBV15 . TRBJ1-2
CASSDLKGWGLWANVLTF TRBV6-1 . TRBJ2-6